A selection of T cell receptor beta chains follows, all from one sample in a study of blood T cell repertoires in COVID-19. The repertoire was sequenced with immunoSEQ multiplex PCR; TCRdb's copy has only in-frame clones and lacks some. The sample includes approximately 250,000 clones, less than 90% of them seen just once. Specimen: peripheral blood. The receptors come from a man in his 60s who had recovered from COVID-19. Each CDR3 is given with its conserved first and last residue. D genes are given only for firm matches. Only part of the rows carry a size: once, few, many, or a class if the clone is expanded.

j_call: TRBJ2-7; clone_size: .; d_call: .; cdr3_length: 14; v_call: TRBV5-1; cdr3_nt: TGCGCCAGCAGCTTCGGGTCGCCTGCCTACGAGCAGTACTTC; cdr3_aa: CASSFGSPAYEQYF
j_call: TRBJ2-1; clone_size: .; d_call: TRBD2; cdr3_length: 20; v_call: TRBV5-1; cdr3_nt: TGCGCCAGCAGCTTGGGTGGGCGGCCGGGGACTAGCGGGAGGTGGAATGAGCAGTTCTTC; cdr3_aa: CASSLGGRPGTSGRWNEQFF
j_call: TRBJ2-3; clone_size: .; d_call: .; cdr3_length: 11; v_call: TRBV20-1; cdr3_nt: TGCAGTGCGGGAGTGGCAGATACGCAGTATTTT; cdr3_aa: CSAGVADTQYF
j_call: TRBJ2-1; clone_size: .; d_call: .; cdr3_length: 15; v_call: TRBV7-9; cdr3_nt: TGTGCCAGCAGCCTTACGACAGGAACCTACAATGAGCAGTTCTTC; cdr3_aa: CASSLTTGTYNEQFF
j_call: TRBJ2-7; clone_size: once; d_call: TRBD1; cdr3_length: 15; v_call: TRBV28; cdr3_nt: TGTGCCAGCAGTTTACCCGGGACAGCAGCCTACGAGCAGTACTTC; cdr3_aa: CASSLPGTAAYEQYF
j_call: TRBJ2-3; clone_size: once; d_call: .; cdr3_length: 15; v_call: TRBV7-9; cdr3_nt: TGTGCCAGCAGCTTAGCGCCGACAGGCCCAGATACGCAGTATTTT; cdr3_aa: CASSLAPTGPDTQYF
j_call: TRBJ2-2; clone_size: .; d_call: TRBD1; cdr3_length: 15; v_call: TRBV6-5; cdr3_nt: TGTGCCAGCAGTTACGGGGGACAGCGCACCGGGGAGCTGTTTTTT; cdr3_aa: CASSYGGQRTGELFF
j_call: TRBJ1-2; clone_size: .; d_call: .; cdr3_length: 14; v_call: TRBV6-5; cdr3_nt: TGTGCCAGCGCCCTTTATACCACCGGGTACGGCTACACCTTC; cdr3_aa: CASALYTTGYGYTF
j_call: TRBJ1-1; clone_size: .; d_call: .; cdr3_length: 15; v_call: TRBV28; cdr3_nt: TGTGCCAGCAGTCCTCGAAAGCTAACGGGAACTGAAGCTTTCTTT; cdr3_aa: CASSPRKLTGTEAFF
j_call: TRBJ2-2; clone_size: few; d_call: .; cdr3_length: 16; v_call: TRBV6-1; cdr3_nt: TGTGCCAGCAGTGGGAGGGGACTTGCGAACACCGGGGAGCTGTTTTTT; cdr3_aa: CASSGRGLANTGELFF
j_call: TRBJ1-2; clone_size: .; d_call: .; cdr3_length: 15; v_call: TRBV6-5; cdr3_nt: TGTGCCAGCAGGGCATCTTCGGGACTACTCTATGGCTACACCTTC; cdr3_aa: CASRASSGLLYGYTF
j_call: TRBJ1-2; clone_size: .; d_call: .; cdr3_length: 13; v_call: TRBV6-1; cdr3_nt: TGTGCCAGCAGTGAATTACCGGGAGAGGGCTACACCTTC; cdr3_aa: CASSELPGEGYTF
j_call: TRBJ2-1; clone_size: .; d_call: .; cdr3_length: 12; v_call: TRBV28; cdr3_nt: TGTGCCAGCAGTTTCTTGTTCAATGAGCAGTTCTTC; cdr3_aa: CASSFLFNEQFF
j_call: TRBJ2-2; clone_size: .; d_call: TRBD2; cdr3_length: 17; v_call: TRBV6-2/TRBV6-3; cdr3_nt: TGTGCCAGCAGTTACTCGTCGCTAGCGGGTAACACCGGGGAGCTGTTTTTT; cdr3_aa: CASSYSSLAGNTGELFF
j_call: TRBJ2-1; clone_size: .; d_call: TRBD2; cdr3_length: 14; v_call: TRBV7-2; cdr3_nt: TGTGCCAGCAGCTTAGACGGGGGGATTAATGAGCAGTTCTTC; cdr3_aa: CASSLDGGINEQFF
j_call: TRBJ2-7; clone_size: .; d_call: TRBD2; cdr3_length: 16; v_call: TRBV18; cdr3_nt: TGTGCCAGCTCACCACCCGGACTAGCGGTAACCTACGAGCAGTACTTC; cdr3_aa: CASSPPGLAVTYEQYF